The 26 T cell receptor beta chains given below trace back to one sample, sequenced in a study of early T cells in non-severe SARS-CoV-2 infection. In TCRdb, the 5' RACE reads were re-called with MiXCR into one record per CDR3 protein. The sample lists fewer than 60,000 distinct CDR3 sequences, roughly 4% occurring once. Specimen: whole blood. All receptors come from an adult who was a healthcare worker with PCR-confirmed SARS-CoV-2 infection or an uninfected control (not recorded which).

This clonotype was counted at least ten times. J is TRBJ2-7 and V is TRBV12-3 or TRBV12-4, with TRBD2 as a possible D gene (6 bases). This CDR3 contains 12 residues. V was trimmed by 7 bases and J by 5 bases, leaving 12 bases between them. CDR3 nucleotide sequence: TGTGCCAGCACCATAGGGGAGGACGAGCAGTACTTC. This gives the protein CASTIGEDEQYF.

This clonotype was seen repeatedly, ten times or more. The chain has TRBV7-8 and TRBJ2-7, with D possibly being TRBD2 (5 bases). V gave up 5 bases and J gave up 3 bases, with 11 bases separating them. There are 13 residues in the CDR3. Germline V CDR1 and CDR2: SGHVS, FQNEAQ. CDR3 DNA sequence: TGTGCCAGCAGCCGGAGCCGGGACTACGAGCAGTACTTC. Protein sequence: CASSRSRDYEQYF.

This clonotype appeared many times. The V call is TRBV7-2, the J call TRBJ2-3; tentatively, D is TRBD1 (5 bases). The CDR3 runs to 13 residues. The V end was cut by 4 bases, the J end by 11 bases, with 16 bases between. Germline CDR1 reads SGHTA; CDR2 reads FQGNSA. The chain's CDR3 is CASSSPDTIKQYF. The DNA for the CDR3 is TGTGCCAGCAGCTCCCCGGACACCATTAAGCAGTATTTT.

At least ten counts were recorded for this clonotype. The V and J genes are TRBV7-9 and TRBJ2-1; 10 bases align to TRBD2. Germline lookup yields CDR1 SEHNR and CDR2 FQNEAQ (reference sequence). CDR3 length: 16 amino acids. Losses at the gene ends were 3 bases for V and 9 bases for J; bases not matched to a gene: 11. The CDR3 bases are TGTGCCAGCAGCTTTGGGACTAGCGTAACCGGAGTTGAGCAGTTCTTC. As protein: CASSFGTSVTGVEQFF. Based on the CDR3 plus reference TRBV7-9 and TRBJ2-1, the full variable domain is DTGVSQNPRHKITKRGQNVTFRCDPISEHNRLYWYRQTLGQGPEFLTYFQNEAQLEKSRLLSDRFSAERPKGSFSTLEIQRTEQGDSAMYLCASSFGTSVTGVEQFFGPGTRLTVL.

This clonotype was seen at least ten times. CDR3 residues: CASSPQQGAVVTEAFF. The CDR3 nucleotides read TGTGCCAGCAGTCCGCAACAGGGGGCGGTAGTCACTGAAGCTTTCTTT. V and J are TRBV6-6 and TRBJ1-1; 9 bases align to TRBD1. The germline CDR1 and CDR2 sequences are MNHNY and SVGAGI (reference sequence). V was pared by 5 bases and J by 4 bases, with 11 bases of the junction left unmatched. The CDR3 runs 16 residues.

This clonotype was picked up many times. This chain connects TRBV6-1 to TRBJ1-2; D uncertain. The V gene's germline CDR1 is MNHNS and CDR2 SASEGT. The ends were cut back, 3 bases at V and 5 bases at J, with 13 bases in the middle. The length of the CDR3 is 14 residues. CDR3 region: CASSEGRFLYGYTF. CDR3 DNA sequence: TGTGCCAGCAGTGAGGGCAGGTTCCTATATGGCTACACCTTC.

V usage is TRBV20-1 and J usage is TRBJ2-7; D perhaps matches TRBD1 (5 bases). The CDR3 totals 14 residues. Germline CDR1 DFQATT, CDR2 SNEGSKA (reference sequence). The V gene lost 0 bases and the J gene lost 7 bases, with 16 bases spanning the gap. The CDR3 coding sequence is TGCAGTGCTAGAGATACAGGCCCAACTCGGGAGCAGTACTTC. Its protein product is CSARDTGPTREQYF.

This clonotype has ten or more counts. V is TRBV30 and J is TRBJ2-5; 8 nucleotides agree with TRBD1. After removal of 2 bases from V and 5 bases from J, the junction contained 7 bases not matched to a gene. This CDR3 has 14 amino acids. Germline lookup yields CDR1 GTSNPN and CDR2 SVGIG (reference sequence). The CDR3 region is CAWSLTGDGETQYF. Written as DNA, the CDR3 is TGTGCCTGGAGTTTGACAGGGGATGGGGAGACCCAGTACTTC. Variable domain in full (rest from reference TRBV30 and TRBJ2-5): SQTIHQWPATLVQPVGSPLSLECTVEGTSNPNLYWYRQAAGRGLQLLFYSVGIGQISSEVPQNLSASRPQDRQFILSSKKLLLSDSGFYLCAWSLTGDGETQYFGPGTRLLVL.

Many counts were recorded for this clonotype. This chain links TRBV20-1 with TRBJ2-3; 9 bases fit TRBD1. CDR3 length: 15 residues. V shed 5 bases, J shed 4 bases, and the junction held 10 bases outside the gene matches. Germline-derived CDR1 and CDR2 are DFQATT and SNEGSKA (reference sequence). In DNA form, the CDR3 reads TGCAGTGCTCAAGCCTGGGACAGGGACCCAGATACGCAGTATTTT. The encoded protein is CSAQAWDRDPDTQYF.

This clonotype has a handful of counts. This chain connects TRBV18 to TRBJ1-4, with no clear D. Germline CDR1 and CDR2: KGHSH and LQKENI. The CDR3 is 15 amino acids. With 2 bases removed from V and 8 bases from J, the gap between germline ends came to 15 bases. CDR3 nucleotides: TGTGCCAGCTCACCAGGAAGGCCCCCGGGGGAAAAACTGTTTTTT. This sequence encodes CASSPGRPPGEKLFF.

This clonotype has just a few counts. The genes are TRBV5-1 and TRBJ2-2; no firm D call. The CDR3 has 15 amino acids. CDR1 and CDR2 from the germline V gene are SGHRS and YFSETQ. The V and J ends lost 0 bases and 2 bases respectively, with 8 bases between them. CDR3 DNA: TGCGCCAGCAGCTTGGTTGGGGAAAACACCGGGGAGCTGTTTTTT. Translation: CASSLVGENTGELFF. Variable domain in full (rest from reference TRBV5-1 and TRBJ2-2): KAGVTQTPRYLIKTRGQQVTLSCSPISGHRSVSWYQQTPGQGLQFLFEYFSETQRNKGNFPGRFSGRQFSNSRSEMNVSTLELGDSALYLCASSLVGENTGELFFGEGSRLTVL.

This clonotype has ten or more counts. This sequence joins TRBV11-2 and TRBJ2-1; possible D gene TRBD1, 6 bases. Germline V lookup: CDR1 SGHAT, CDR2 FQNNGV. CDR3 length: 12 amino acids. Trimming left V 5 bases short and J 10 bases short, with 12 bases between. The CDR3 bases are TGTGCCAGCAGCCCCGGGACACCCGAGCAGTTCTTC. The encoded protein is CASSPGTPEQFF.

This clonotype came up a few times. This chain uses TRBV6-2 or TRBV6-3 with TRBJ2-7; 7 bases match TRBD1. Germline values: CDR1 MNHEY, CDR2 SVGEGT. Germline trimming cut 8 bases from V and 5 bases from J; bases unmatched to any gene: 12. The CDR3 covers 14 residues. The CDR3 DNA is TGTGCCAGCTCAAATGGGGACAGTATCGACGAGCAGTACTTC. It yields the protein CASSNGDSIDEQYF.

This clonotype occurred many times. The rearrangement joins TRBV5-1 to TRBJ1-6; 8 nucleotides align to TRBD1. This CDR3 comprises 15 residues. CDR1 is SGHRS, CDR2 YFSETQ, per germline. V was clipped by 0 bases and J by 8 bases; unmatched bases: 4. CDR3 sequence reads: CASSLGQGMYSPLHF. In DNA, the CDR3 is TGCGCCAGCAGCTTGGGACAGGGGATGTATTCACCCCTCCACTTT.

This clonotype has at least ten counts. The chain combines TRBV10-3 with TRBJ2-3, with TRBD2 identical over 9 bases. After removal of 6 bases from V and 2 bases from J, the junction contained 6 bases not matched to a gene. CDR1 and CDR2 (germline): ENHRY, SYGVKD. The CDR3 is made up of 15 amino acids. The CDR3 nucleotides are TGTGCCATCAGCCCCAGCGGGGGGCCCACAGATACGCAGTATTTT. This translates into CAISPSGGPTDTQYF.

The rearrangement links TRBV29-1 to TRBJ2-3, with TRBD2 identical over 9 bases. The germline CDR1 and CDR2 sequences are SQVTM and ANQGSEA. This CDR3 is 13 amino acids long. The V and J ends lost 6 bases and 2 bases, in that order; junction bases with no gene match: 3. CDR3 sequence (DNA): TGCAGCGTCGTAGCGGGGGCCACAGATACGCAGTATTTT. It specifies CSVVAGATDTQYF.

In its sample, this clonotype was seen many times. J is TRBJ2-7 and V is TRBV3-1; TRBD1 agrees at 7 bases. The V gene's germline CDR1 is LGHDT and CDR2 YNNKEL (reference sequence). The CDR3 loop spans 15 amino acids. The V and J ends lost 4 bases and 0 bases, in that order; junction bases with no gene match: 6. The CDR3: CASSLGQEFSYEQYF. CDR3 coding DNA: TGTGCCAGCAGCCTCGGACAGGAATTCTCCTACGAGCAGTACTTC.

In this sample, this clonotype turned up many times. The chain is built from TRBV12-5 and TRBJ2-3; possibly TRBD2 for D (6 bases). The CDR3 is 15 amino acids. Between the trimmed V and J ends, which lost 7 bases and 0 bases, there was a span of 14 bases. CDR1 is LGHNT, CDR2 FRNRAP, per germline. The CDR3 nucleotides read TGTGCTAGTGCTTTATTTGGGACTAGCACAGATACGCAGTATTTT. Its translation is CASALFGTSTDTQYF. Full variable domain (outside the CDR3, taken from reference TRBV12-5 and TRBJ2-3): DARVTQTPRHKVTEMGQEVTMRCQPILGHNTVFWYRQTMMQGLELLAYFRNRAPLDDSGMPKDRFSAEMPDATLATLKIQPSEPRDSAVYFCASALFGTSTDTQYFGPGTRLTVL.

This clonotype was seen ten or more times. The chain links TRBV10-3 to TRBJ1-5; no reliable D call. CDR3 size: 14 residues. Germline V CDR1 and CDR2: ENHRY, SYGVKD. The V and J ends lost 3 bases and 0 bases respectively, with 6 bases between them. The CDR3 coding sequence is TGTGCCATCAGTGAAGGTTTTAGCAATCAGCCCCAGCATTTT. The encoded protein is CAISEGFSNQPQHF.

This clonotype was counted only a few times. The J gene is TRBJ2-7, the V gene TRBV20-1; D is unresolved. The CDR3 is 11 residues long. The germline V gene encodes CDR1 DFQATT and CDR2 SNEGSKA (reference sequence). The V end lost 6 bases, the J end lost 2 bases, and 8 bases lay between the germline ends. CDR3 DNA sequence: TGCAGTGCCCCGCTCACCTACGAGCAGTACTTC. Translation: CSAPLTYEQYF.

This clonotype has at least ten counts. The rearrangement links TRBV7-2 to TRBJ1-3, with 8 positions matching TRBD1. The CDR3 has 15 amino acids. Germline-derived CDR1 and CDR2 are SGHTA and FQGNSA. The V segment lost 6 bases and the J segment 1 base; nucleotides outside the gene matches: 5. CDR3 in amino acids: CASRTTGGSGNTIYF. The CDR3 nucleotides read TGTGCCAGCAGGACTACAGGGGGATCTGGAAACACCATATATTTT.

The table lists this clonotype with a few counts. The V and J genes are TRBV19 and TRBJ2-4; D possibly corresponds to TRBD1 (6 bases). Germline V CDR1 and CDR2: LNHDA, SQIVND (reference sequence). V lost 8 bases to trimming and J lost 0 bases, with 14 bases between them. The length of the CDR3 is 15 residues. The CDR3 sequence is CASGAIGGAKNIQYF. DNA of the CDR3: TGTGCCAGTGGGGCGATAGGGGGAGCCAAAAACATTCAGTACTTC.

This clonotype was seen a few times. V is TRBV6-5 and J is TRBJ2-1, with D possibly matching TRBD1 (5 bases). There are 16 residues in the CDR3. Germline V gene sequence: CDR1 MNHEY, CDR2 SVGAGI. The germline V and J ends were trimmed by 0 bases and 5 bases, with 14 bases remaining between them. As DNA, the CDR3 is TGTGCCAGCAGTTACTCGAGGCTGGGCAGGGACAATGAGCAGTTCTTC. Translated: CASSYSRLGRDNEQFF.

This clonotype was recorded at least ten times. The V call is TRBV11-3, the J call TRBJ2-2; TRBD2 matches at 8 bases. The CDR3 length is 17 residues. Germline V gene lookup returns CDR1 SGHNT and CDR2 YENEEA. The junction had 14 bases not matched to a gene; V was cut back by 5 bases and J by 6 bases. DNA for the CDR3: TGTGCCAGCAGCCATCCTCGGAGCGGGAGTATAGCCGGGGAGCTGTTTTTT. Protein product: CASSHPRSGSIAGELFF.

In its sample, this clonotype was seen a few times. The rearrangement links TRBV5-1 to TRBJ1-4, with 7 bases matching TRBD1. The CDR3 extends over 15 amino acids. CDR1 is SGHRS, CDR2 YFSETQ, per germline. V gave up 0 bases and J gave up 3 bases; unmatched junction bases: 2. CDR3: CASSLVGGPNEKLFF. In DNA form, the CDR3 reads TGCGCCAGCAGCTTGGTAGGGGGCCCTAATGAAAAACTGTTTTTT.

In this sample, this clonotype turned up a few times. This chain joins TRBV19 and TRBJ2-1; TRBD2 matches at 12 bases. CDR1 is LNHDA, CDR2 SQIVND, per germline (reference sequence). The CDR3 totals 15 residues. The V and J ends lost 4 bases and 9 bases, in that order; junction bases with no gene match: 7. CDR3 sequence (DNA): TGTGCCAGTAGTAGTCTAGCGGGGGGGCTTATTGAGCAGTTCTTC. Encoded protein: CASSSLAGGLIEQFF.